This passage covers 14 T cell receptor beta chains from one sample sequenced in a study of Graves' ophthalmopathy and Graves' hyperthyroidism. TCR beta CDR3 amplification used RNA transcripts. In the first round, RT-PCR was carried out with HTBI primers, and a multiplex PCR formed the second round. TCRdb redid the calling of the multiplex PCR reads with MiXCR, one entry per CDR3 protein. This sample has 500,000 to 700,000 distinct CDR3 sequences; 22% occur once, and the top ten carry approximately 6.9%. Sequenced material: peripheral blood. The source of these receptors is a woman aged 18-30 years with stable Graves' hyperthyroidism. Some clones in this sample may be carry-over from other donors' samples.

This clonotype showed up just a few times. The V and J genes are TRBV19 and TRBJ1-5, with TRBD1 matching over 7 bases. The CDR3 totals 18 residues. The junction had 16 bases not matched to a gene; V was cut back by 5 bases and J by 3 bases. CDR1 is LNHDA, CDR2 SQIVND, per germline (reference sequence). Written as DNA, the CDR3 is TGTGCCAGTAGTCCTACGGCGGGACAGCGGGGTCCCAATCAGCCCCAGCATTTT. It codes for CASSPTAGQRGPNQPQHF. Using reference TRBV19 and TRBJ1-5 for the parts outside the CDR3, the full variable domain is DGGITQSPKYLFRKEGQNVTLSCEQNLNHDAMYWYRQDPGQGLRLIYYSQIVNDFQKGDIAEGYSVSREKKESFPLTVTSAQKNPTAFYLCASSPTAGQRGPNQPQHFGDGTRLSIL.

This clonotype was seen a few times. The J gene is TRBJ2-1, the V gene TRBV6-1; D is unclear. Germline V gene data show CDR1 as MNHNS and CDR2 as SASEGT. The CDR3 is made up of 14 amino acids. Trimming pared 9 bases from V and 6 bases from J, leaving 18 bases between. The CDR3 bases are TGTGCCAGACACGGTTGGGATCTCGGCAATGAGCAGTTCTTC. As protein: CARHGWDLGNEQFF.

Many counts were recorded for this clonotype. The CDR3 region has the DNA TGTGCCAGCACCGCGGGGGAAGTGGCTGAAGCTTTCTTT. This sequence encodes CASTAGEVAEAFF. This chain connects TRBV6-1 to TRBJ1-1, with D perhaps TRBD1 (5 bases). V lost 7 bases and J 6 bases, leaving 15 bases between the germline ends. The CDR3 is 13 amino acids. CDR1 and CDR2 from the germline V gene are MNHNS and SASEGT.

This clonotype was counted ten times or more. The rearrangement joins TRBV30 to TRBJ1-3; no reliable D call. The CDR3 runs to 13 residues. In germline, CDR1 is GTSNPN, CDR2 SVGIG (reference sequence). V lost 3 bases and J 2 bases, leaving 8 bases between the germline ends. The CDR3 sequence is CAWRWAAGNTIYF. CDR3 coding DNA: TGTGCCTGGAGGTGGGCCGCTGGAAACACCATATATTTT.

This clonotype was found many times. This chain links TRBV6-1 with TRBJ2-5, with no clear D. The germline V gene has CDR1 MNHNS and CDR2 SASEGT. The length of the CDR3 is 12 residues. The germline V and J ends were trimmed by 3 bases and 6 bases, with 8 bases remaining between them. CDR3 sequence reads: CASSDFRKTQYF. The CDR3 DNA reads TGTGCCAGCAGTGATTTCCGGAAGACCCAGTACTTC.

This chain connects TRBV20-1 to TRBJ1-1; D gene ambiguous. Germline V gene lookup returns CDR1 DFQATT and CDR2 SNEGSKA (reference sequence). This CDR3 is 14 amino acids long. Trimming left V 0 bases short and J 0 bases short, with 8 bases between. The CDR3 bases are TGCAGTGCTAGAGACGTAAGGATGAACACTGAAGCTTTCTTT. Its translation is CSARDVRMNTEAFF.

This clonotype was recorded at least ten times. The gene calls are TRBV7-6 and TRBJ1-2, with TRBD1 as a possible D gene (6 bases). The V gene's germline CDR1 is SGHVS and CDR2 FNYEAQ. The CDR3 covers 15 residues. Trimming cost V 5 bases and J 7 bases, with 20 bases left between them. CDR3 amino acids: CASSRPGDGGGGYTF. CDR3 bases: TGTGCCAGCAGCCGACCCGGGGACGGAGGGGGTGGCTACACCTTC.

This clonotype was seen repeatedly, ten times or more. V usage is TRBV20-1 and J usage is TRBJ2-5, with 8 nucleotides matching TRBD1. The CDR3 length is 13 residues. V lost 4 bases to trimming and J lost 4 bases; unmatched junction nucleotides: 5. Germline values: CDR1 DFQATT, CDR2 SNEGSKA (reference sequence). The CDR3 loop reads CSAKGQVGETQYF. CDR3 in DNA: TGCAGTGCTAAGGGACAGGTTGGAGAGACCCAGTACTTC.

This clonotype was seen at least ten times. V usage is TRBV28 and J usage is TRBJ1-1, with D uncertain. CDR1 MDHEN and CDR2 SYDVKM come from the germline V gene. CDR3 length: 16 residues. The ends were cut back, 3 bases at V and 0 bases at J, with 14 bases in the middle. For the CDR3, the DNA is TGTGCCAGCAGTTTCCCGACGTTCGGAATGAACACTGAAGCTTTCTTT. It encodes CASSFPTFGMNTEAFF.

This clonotype has only a few counts. V gene TRBV10-3 combines with J gene TRBJ2-5; a possible D gene is TRBD2 (6 bases). The length of the CDR3 is 14 residues. Trimming removed 6 bases from V and 0 bases from J, with 11 bases in between. CDR1 and CDR2 (germline): ENHRY, SYGVKD. CDR3 residues: CAISTGTDQETQYF. The CDR3 nucleotides are TGTGCCATCAGCACCGGGACTGACCAAGAGACCCAGTACTTC.

In this sample, this clonotype turned up many times. V is TRBV5-1 and J is TRBJ2-7; the D is unclear. Germline V gene lookup returns CDR1 SGHRS and CDR2 YFSETQ. Trimming shortened V by 0 bases and J by 2 bases, and 12 bases separated the two germline ends. The CDR3 runs to 15 residues. The CDR3 sequence: CASSLGVENAYEQYF. CDR3 bases: TGCGCCAGCAGCTTGGGAGTGGAGAACGCCTACGAGCAGTACTTC.

This rearrangement joins TRBV4-1 to TRBJ2-7; 8 nucleotides match TRBD2. J gave up 6 bases and V 4 bases, and 5 bases lay outside the gene matches. This CDR3 is 13 amino acids long. Germline assignment: CDR1 MGHRA and CDR2 YSYEKL. CDR3 sequence reads: CASSPRGGPEQYF. In nucleotides, the CDR3 is TGCGCCAGCAGCCCCCGGGGGGGTCCCGAGCAGTACTTC.

The table lists this clonotype with a few counts. This chain links TRBV9 with TRBJ2-2; 9 nucleotides match TRBD2. Per the germline V gene, CDR1 is SGDLS and CDR2 is YYNGEE. V lost 0 bases, J lost 1 base, and 1 base stayed unmatched. The CDR3 is 16 amino acids. CDR3 DNA: TGTGCCAGCAGCGTAGATAGCGGGGGGAACACCGGGGAGCTGTTTTTT. Translating gives CASSVDSGGNTGELFF.

This clonotype has at least ten counts. Just one base apart from a much larger clone, this may be a read error. The chain joins TRBV27 to TRBJ2-2; no firm D call. The CDR3 covers 12 residues. V was trimmed by 2 bases and J by 6 bases, leaving 4 bases between them. The germline V gene encodes CDR1 MNHEY and CDR2 SMNVEV (reference sequence). In nucleotides, the CDR3 is TGTGCCAGCAGTTTACGGTCCGGGGAGCTGTTTTTT. This gives the protein CASSLRSGELFF.